This TCR beta chain was identified in a study of blood T cell repertoires in COVID-19. Study-level information: The origin of the acute and convalescent COVID-19 samples was the United States, Italy and Spain. In each case, the material was cDNA or gDNA derived from T cells, B-cell-depleted T cells, or PBMCs.

Source study methods: For nucleated cells, counts were estimated from reference gene primer amplification. The assay was immunoSEQ multiplex PCR, and TCRdb's table has in-frame clones only and misses some. V, J and clone size reflect that table, while D and trimming were determined from the DNA. The data contain about 230,000 clones, 65% to 90% of them singletons. The CDR3 extends over 16 amino acids. Germline CDR1 reads SNHLY; CDR2 reads FYNNEI. The V gene end was trimmed by 7 bases and the J gene end by 6 bases; junction bases not matched to a gene: 13. This receptor was taken from a woman aged 50 to 60 with acute or convalescent COVID-19. Sequencing used peripheral blood. This chain uses TRBV2 with TRBJ2-7; 12 bases agree with TRBD2. CDR3 nucleotide sequence: TGTGCCAGCACCCGCCCCGTGACTAGCGGGAGTTTCGAGCAGTACTTC. This gives the protein CASTRPVTSGSFEQYF.